This T cell receptor (beta chain) was recovered during a study of cytomegalovirus exposure and HLA in healthy donors. Study-level background: About 85 million unique TCR sequences came from HLA-typed donors in an early release. Among the 398 genotyped donors, 70% to 90% were placed in the Caucasian-associated ancestry cluster. Study-wide results and limits: Cytomegalovirus status, reportedly, was diagnosed with high specificity and sensitivity by the classifier.

The PCR was carried out with 60 Vbeta primers and 13 Jbeta primers. Assay: immunoSEQ multiplex PCR; the TCRdb copy retains only in-frame clones and omits some. The table lists roughly 130,000 clones, about 85% of them singletons. The CDR3 consists of 13 residues. V was pared by 5 bases and J by 5 bases, with 4 bases of the junction left unmatched. The germline V gene has CDR1 SGHVT and CDR2 SQSDAQ. Among the donors, all were healthy bone marrow donors. Comments on this clone: The antigen is undetermined.

The sample was PBMCs. This clonotype was obtained from a boy aged 5 to 17 in good health and CMV-seronegative. The chain combines TRBV7-4 with TRBJ2-3; 7 bases map to TRBD1. The CDR3 DNA is TGTGCCAGCAGCCCTAACAGGGGAGATACGCAGTATTTT. As protein: CASSPNRGDTQYF.